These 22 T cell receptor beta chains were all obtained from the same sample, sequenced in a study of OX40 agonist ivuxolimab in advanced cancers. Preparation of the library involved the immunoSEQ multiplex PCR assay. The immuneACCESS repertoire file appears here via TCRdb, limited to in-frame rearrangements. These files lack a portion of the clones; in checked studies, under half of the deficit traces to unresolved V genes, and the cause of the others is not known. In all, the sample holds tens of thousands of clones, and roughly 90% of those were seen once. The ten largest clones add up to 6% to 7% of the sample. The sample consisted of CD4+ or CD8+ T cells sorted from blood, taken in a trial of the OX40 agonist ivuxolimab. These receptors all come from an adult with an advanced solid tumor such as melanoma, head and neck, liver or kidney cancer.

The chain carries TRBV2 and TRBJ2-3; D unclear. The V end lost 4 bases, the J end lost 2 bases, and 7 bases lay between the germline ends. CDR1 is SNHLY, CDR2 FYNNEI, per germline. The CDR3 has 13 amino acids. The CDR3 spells CASSVPSTDTQYF. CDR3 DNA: TGTGCCAGCAGTGTCCCCTCCACAGATACGCAGTATTTT.

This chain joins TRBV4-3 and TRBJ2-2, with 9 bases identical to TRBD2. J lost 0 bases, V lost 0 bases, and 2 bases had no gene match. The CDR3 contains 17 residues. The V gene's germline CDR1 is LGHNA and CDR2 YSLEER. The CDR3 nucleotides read TGCGCCAGCAGCCAAGACGGACTAGCGTCGAACACCGGGGAGCTGTTTTTT. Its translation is CASSQDGLASNTGELFF.

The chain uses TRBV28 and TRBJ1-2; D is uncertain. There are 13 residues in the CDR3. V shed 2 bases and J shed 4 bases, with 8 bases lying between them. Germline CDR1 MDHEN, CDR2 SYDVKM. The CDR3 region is CASSLVEGYGYTF. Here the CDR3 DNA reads TGTGCCAGCAGTTTAGTAGAAGGCTATGGCTACACCTTC.

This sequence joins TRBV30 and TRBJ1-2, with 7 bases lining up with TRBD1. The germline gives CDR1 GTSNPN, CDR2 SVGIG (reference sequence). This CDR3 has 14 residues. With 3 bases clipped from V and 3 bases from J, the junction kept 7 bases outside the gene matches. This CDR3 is CAWRQGTPYYGYTF. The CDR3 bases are TGTGCCTGGAGACAGGGGACCCCCTACTATGGCTACACCTTC.

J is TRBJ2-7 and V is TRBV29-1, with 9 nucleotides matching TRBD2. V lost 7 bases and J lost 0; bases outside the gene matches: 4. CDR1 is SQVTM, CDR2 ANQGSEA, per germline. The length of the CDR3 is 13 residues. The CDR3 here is CSALTSGSYEQYF. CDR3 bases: TGCAGCGCTTTGACTAGCGGCTCCTACGAGCAGTACTTC.

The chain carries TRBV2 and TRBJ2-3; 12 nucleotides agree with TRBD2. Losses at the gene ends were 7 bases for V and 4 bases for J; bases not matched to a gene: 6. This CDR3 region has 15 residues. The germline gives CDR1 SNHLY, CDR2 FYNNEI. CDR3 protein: CASTLAGGRADTQYF. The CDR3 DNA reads TGTGCCAGCACTCTAGCGGGGGGGCGTGCAGATACGCAGTATTTT.

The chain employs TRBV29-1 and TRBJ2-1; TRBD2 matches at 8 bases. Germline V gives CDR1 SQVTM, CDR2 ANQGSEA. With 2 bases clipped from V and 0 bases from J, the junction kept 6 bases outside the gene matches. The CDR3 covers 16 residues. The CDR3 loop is CSVEYTSGSSYNEQFF. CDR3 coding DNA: TGCAGCGTTGAATATACTAGCGGCAGCTCCTACAATGAGCAGTTCTTC.

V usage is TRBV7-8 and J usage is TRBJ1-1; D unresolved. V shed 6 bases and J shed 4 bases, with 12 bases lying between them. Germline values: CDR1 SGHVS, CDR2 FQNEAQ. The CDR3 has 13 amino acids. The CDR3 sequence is CASSFTEGTEAFF. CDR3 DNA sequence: TGTGCCAGCAGTTTCACAGAGGGCACTGAAGCTTTCTTT. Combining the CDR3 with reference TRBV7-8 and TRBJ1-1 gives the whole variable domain GAGVSQSPRYKVAKRGQDVALRCDPISGHVSLFWYQQALGQGPEFLTYFQNEAQLDKSGLPSDRFFAERPEGSVSTLKIQRTQQEDSAVYLCASSFTEGTEAFFGQGTRLTVV.

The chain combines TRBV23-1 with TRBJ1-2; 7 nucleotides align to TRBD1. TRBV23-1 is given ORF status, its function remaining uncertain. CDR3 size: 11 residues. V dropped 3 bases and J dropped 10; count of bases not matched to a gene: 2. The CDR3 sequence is CASSHEGAYTF. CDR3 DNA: TGCGCCAGCAGTCATGAGGGGGCCTACACCTTC.

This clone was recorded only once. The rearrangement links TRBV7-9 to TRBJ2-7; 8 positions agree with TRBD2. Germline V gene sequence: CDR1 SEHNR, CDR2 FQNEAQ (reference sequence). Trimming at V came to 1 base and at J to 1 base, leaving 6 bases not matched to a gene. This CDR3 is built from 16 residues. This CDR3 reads CASSLGAGGLSYEQYF. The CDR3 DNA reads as TGTGCCAGCAGCTTAGGGGCGGGAGGCCTTTCCTACGAGCAGTACTTC.

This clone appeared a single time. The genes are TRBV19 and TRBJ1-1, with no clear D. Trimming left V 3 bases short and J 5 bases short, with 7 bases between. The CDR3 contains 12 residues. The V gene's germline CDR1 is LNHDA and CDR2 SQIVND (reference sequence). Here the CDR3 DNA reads TGTGCCAGTAGTATTTCACAGACTGAAGCTTTCTTT. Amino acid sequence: CASSISQTEAFF.

CDR3 nucleotide sequence: TGTGCCAGCAGCTTGTGGCCGCAGAACACCGGGGAGCTGTTTTTT. Its protein is CASSLWPQNTGELFF. The chain is built from TRBV5-8 and TRBJ2-2; D unclear. V was cut by 1 base and J by 1 base, with 8 bases left in between. Germline lookup yields CDR1 SGHTS and CDR2 YDEGEE. CDR3 length equals 15 residues.

CDR3 sequence reads: CASSPTPDTDTQYF. CDR3 sequence (DNA): TGTGCCAGCAGCCCCACACCGGACACAGATACGCAGTATTTT. The rearrangement links TRBV11-2 to TRBJ2-3; no definite D call. With 5 bases removed from V and 2 bases from J, the gap between germline ends came to 11 bases. This CDR3 comprises 14 residues. CDR1 SGHAT and CDR2 FQNNGV come from the germline V gene.

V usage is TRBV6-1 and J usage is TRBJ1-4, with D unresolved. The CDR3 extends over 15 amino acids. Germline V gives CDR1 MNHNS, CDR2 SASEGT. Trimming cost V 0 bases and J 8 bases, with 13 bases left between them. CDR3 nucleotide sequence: TGTGCCAGCAGTGAAGCAGGTGGAAGGCTCGAAAAACTGTTTTTT. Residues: CASSEAGGRLEKLFF.

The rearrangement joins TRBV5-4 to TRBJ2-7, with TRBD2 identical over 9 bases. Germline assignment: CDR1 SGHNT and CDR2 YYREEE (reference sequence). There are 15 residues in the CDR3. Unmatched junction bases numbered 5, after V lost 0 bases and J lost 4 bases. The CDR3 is CASSLASGNKYEQYF. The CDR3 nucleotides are TGTGCCAGCAGCTTGGCTAGCGGGAATAAATACGAGCAGTACTTC.

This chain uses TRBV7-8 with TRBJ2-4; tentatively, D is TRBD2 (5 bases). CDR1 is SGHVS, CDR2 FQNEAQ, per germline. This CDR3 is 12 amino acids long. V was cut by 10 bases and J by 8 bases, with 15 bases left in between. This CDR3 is CAIGVIGHIQYF. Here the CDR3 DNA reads TGTGCCATCGGGGTTATAGGTCACATTCAGTACTTC.

The CDR3 is CAISESWDGDEKLFF. The CDR3 nucleotides are TGTGCCATCAGTGAGTCTTGGGACGGGGATGAAAAACTGTTTTTT. V gene TRBV10-3 combines with J gene TRBJ1-4; possible D gene TRBD1, 5 bases. The V gene lost 0 bases and the J gene lost 6 bases, with 11 bases spanning the gap. The germline gives CDR1 ENHRY, CDR2 SYGVKD. The CDR3 contains 15 residues.

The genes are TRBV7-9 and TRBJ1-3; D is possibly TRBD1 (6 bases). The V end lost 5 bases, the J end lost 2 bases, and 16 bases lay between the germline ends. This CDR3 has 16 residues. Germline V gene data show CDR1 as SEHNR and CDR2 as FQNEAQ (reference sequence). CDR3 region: CASSVPGGPAGNTIYF. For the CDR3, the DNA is TGTGCCAGCAGCGTCCCCGGGGGGCCGGCTGGAAACACCATATATTTT.

The CDR3 sequence: CASSQGIWGDQPQHF. DNA of the CDR3: TGCGCCAGCAGCCAAGGGATCTGGGGGGATCAGCCCCAGCATTTT. The chain employs TRBV4-3 and TRBJ1-5; tentative D call: TRBD1 (5 bases). Trimming pared 1 base from V and 5 bases from J, leaving 12 bases between. This CDR3 has 15 residues. Germline V CDR1 and CDR2: LGHNA, YSLEER.

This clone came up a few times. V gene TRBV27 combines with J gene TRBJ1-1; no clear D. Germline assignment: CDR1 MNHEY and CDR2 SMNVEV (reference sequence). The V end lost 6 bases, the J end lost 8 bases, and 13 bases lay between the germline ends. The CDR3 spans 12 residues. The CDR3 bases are TGTGCCAGCAGCCCCCCGGGCGGAGAAGCTTTCTTT. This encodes CASSPPGGEAFF.

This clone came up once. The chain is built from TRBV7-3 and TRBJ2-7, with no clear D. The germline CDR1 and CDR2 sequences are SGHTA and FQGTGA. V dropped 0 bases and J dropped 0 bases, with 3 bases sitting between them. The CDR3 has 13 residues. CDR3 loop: CASSLTPSYEQYF. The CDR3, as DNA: TGTGCCAGCAGCTTAACACCCTCCTACGAGCAGTACTTC.

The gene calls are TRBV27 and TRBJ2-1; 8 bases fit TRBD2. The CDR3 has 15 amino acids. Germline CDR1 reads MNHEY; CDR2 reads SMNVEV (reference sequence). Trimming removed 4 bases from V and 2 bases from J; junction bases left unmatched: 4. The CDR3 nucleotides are TGTGCCAGCAGTTCTAGACTAGCGACCTACAATGAGCAGTTCTTC. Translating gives CASSSRLATYNEQFF.